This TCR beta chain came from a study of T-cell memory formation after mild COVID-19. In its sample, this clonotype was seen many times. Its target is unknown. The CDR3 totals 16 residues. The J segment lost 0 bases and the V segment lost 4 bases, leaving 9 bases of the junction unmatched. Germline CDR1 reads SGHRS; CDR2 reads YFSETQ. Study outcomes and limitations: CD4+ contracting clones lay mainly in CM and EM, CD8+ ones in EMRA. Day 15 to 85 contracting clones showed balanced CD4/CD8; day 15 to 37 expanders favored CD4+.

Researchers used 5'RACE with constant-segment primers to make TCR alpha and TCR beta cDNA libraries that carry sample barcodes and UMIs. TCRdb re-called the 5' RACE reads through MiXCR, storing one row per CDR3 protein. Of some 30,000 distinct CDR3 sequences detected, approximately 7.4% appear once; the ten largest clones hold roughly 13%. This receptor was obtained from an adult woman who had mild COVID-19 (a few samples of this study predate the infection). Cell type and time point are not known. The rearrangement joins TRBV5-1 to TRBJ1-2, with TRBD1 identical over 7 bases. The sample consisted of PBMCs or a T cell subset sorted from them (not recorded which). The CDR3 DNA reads TGCGCCAGCAGCCCGACAGGGTGGTCTCCTAACTATGGCTACACCTTC. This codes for CASSPTGWSPNYGYTF.